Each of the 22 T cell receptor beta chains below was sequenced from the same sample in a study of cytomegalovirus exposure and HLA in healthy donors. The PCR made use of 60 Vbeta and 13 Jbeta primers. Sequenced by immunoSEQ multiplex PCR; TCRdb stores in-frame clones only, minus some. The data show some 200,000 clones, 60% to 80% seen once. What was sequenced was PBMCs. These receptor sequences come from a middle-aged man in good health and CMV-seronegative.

The CDR3 region is CASSPGTSGNTDTQYF. The CDR3 DNA reads as TGTGCCAGCTCGCCCGGGACTAGCGGGAACACAGATACGCAGTATTTT. The chain recombines TRBV18 with TRBJ2-3; 13 nucleotides match TRBD2. V was clipped by 6 bases and J by 2 bases; unmatched bases: 5. CDR1 KGHSH and CDR2 LQKENI come from the germline V gene. This CDR3 comprises 16 residues.

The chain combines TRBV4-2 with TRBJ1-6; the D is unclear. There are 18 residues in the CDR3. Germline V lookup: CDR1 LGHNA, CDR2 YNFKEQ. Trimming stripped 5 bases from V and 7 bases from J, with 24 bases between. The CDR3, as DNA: TGTGCCAGCAGCTTTGGTCCTGACACCTCCGGCAAAAATTCACCCCTCCACTTT. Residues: CASSFGPDTSGKNSPLHF.

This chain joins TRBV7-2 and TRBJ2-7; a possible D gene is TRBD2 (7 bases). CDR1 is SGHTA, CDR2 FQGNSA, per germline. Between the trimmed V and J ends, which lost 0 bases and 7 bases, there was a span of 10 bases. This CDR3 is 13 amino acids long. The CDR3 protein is CASSLAGGREQYF. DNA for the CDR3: TGTGCCAGCAGCTTAGCGGGGGGGCGGGAGCAGTACTTC.

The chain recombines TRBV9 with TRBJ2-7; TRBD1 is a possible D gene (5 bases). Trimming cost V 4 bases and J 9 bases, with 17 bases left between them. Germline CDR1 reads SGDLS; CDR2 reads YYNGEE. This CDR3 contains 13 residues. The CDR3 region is CASSPGPESRQYF. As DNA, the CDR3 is TGTGCCAGCAGCCCAGGGCCCGAGTCTAGGCAGTACTTC.

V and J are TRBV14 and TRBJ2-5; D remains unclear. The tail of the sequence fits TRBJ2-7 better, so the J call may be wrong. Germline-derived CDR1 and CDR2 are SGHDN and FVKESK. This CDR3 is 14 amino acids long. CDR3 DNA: TGTGCCAGCAGCCCTCGTACCGTCTCCTACGAGCAGTACTTC. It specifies CASSPRTVSYEQYF.

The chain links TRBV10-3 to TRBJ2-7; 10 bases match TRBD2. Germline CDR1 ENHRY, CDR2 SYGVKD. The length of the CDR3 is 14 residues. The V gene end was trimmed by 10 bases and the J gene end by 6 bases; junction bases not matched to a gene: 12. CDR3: CATPEREGLREQYF. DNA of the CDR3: TGTGCCACACCAGAGCGGGAGGGCTTACGCGAGCAGTACTTC.

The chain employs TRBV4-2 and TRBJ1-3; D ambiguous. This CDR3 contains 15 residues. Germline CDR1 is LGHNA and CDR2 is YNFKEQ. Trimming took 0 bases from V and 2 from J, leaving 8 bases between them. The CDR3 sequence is CASSQDLAPGNTIYF. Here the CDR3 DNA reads TGTGCCAGCAGCCAAGATCTGGCTCCTGGAAACACCATATATTTT.

The CDR3 is CASSRFPGTEYGYTF. The DNA of the CDR3 is TGTGCCAGCAGCCGTTTTCCCGGGACAGAATATGGCTACACCTTC. This sequence joins TRBV7-8 and TRBJ1-2; 7 nucleotides line up with TRBD1. Germline values: CDR1 SGHVS, CDR2 FQNEAQ. V gave up 5 bases and J gave up 5 bases; unmatched junction bases: 11. This CDR3 spans 15 amino acids. The full variable domain, rest sourced from reference TRBV7-8 and TRBJ1-2, is GAGVSQSPRYKVAKRGQDVALRCDPISGHVSLFWYQQALGQGPEFLTYFQNEAQLDKSGLPSDRFFAERPEGSVSTLKIQRTQQEDSAVYLCASSRFPGTEYGYTFGSGTRLTVV.

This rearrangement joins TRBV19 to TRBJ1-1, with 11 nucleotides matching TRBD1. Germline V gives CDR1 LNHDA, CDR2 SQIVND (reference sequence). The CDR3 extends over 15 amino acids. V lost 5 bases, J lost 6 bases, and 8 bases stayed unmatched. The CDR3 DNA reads TGTGCCAGTAGTGTCGGACAGGGGGCAACTTCTGAAGCTTTCTTT. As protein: CASSVGQGATSEAFF.

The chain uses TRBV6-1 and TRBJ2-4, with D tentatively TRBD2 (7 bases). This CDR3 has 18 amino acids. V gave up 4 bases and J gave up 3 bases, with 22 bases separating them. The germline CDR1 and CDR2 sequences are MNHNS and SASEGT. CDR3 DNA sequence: TGTGCCAGCAGTGGGGGTCCGGGGGGCCCGGAAGACAAAAACATTCAGTACTTC. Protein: CASSGGPGGPEDKNIQYF.

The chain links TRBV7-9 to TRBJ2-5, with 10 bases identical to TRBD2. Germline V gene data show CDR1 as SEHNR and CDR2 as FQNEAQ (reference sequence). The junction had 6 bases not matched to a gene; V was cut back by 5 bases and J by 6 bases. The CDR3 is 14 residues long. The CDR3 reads CASSPSSGGQTQYF. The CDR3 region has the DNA TGTGCCAGCAGCCCATCTAGCGGGGGCCAGACCCAGTACTTC.

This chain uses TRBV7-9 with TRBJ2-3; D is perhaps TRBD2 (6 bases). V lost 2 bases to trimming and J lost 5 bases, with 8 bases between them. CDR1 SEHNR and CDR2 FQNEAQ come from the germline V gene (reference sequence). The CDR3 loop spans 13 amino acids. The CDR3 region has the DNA TGTGCCAGCAGCTTATCGGGGGTAGATACGCAGTATTTT. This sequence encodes CASSLSGVDTQYF. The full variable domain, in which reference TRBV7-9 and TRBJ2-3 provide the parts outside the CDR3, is DTGVSQNPRHKITKRGQNVTFRCDPISEHNRLYWYRQTLGQGPEFLTYFQNEAQLEKSRLLSDRFSAERPKGSFSTLEIQRTEQGDSAMYLCASSLSGVDTQYFGPGTRLTVL.

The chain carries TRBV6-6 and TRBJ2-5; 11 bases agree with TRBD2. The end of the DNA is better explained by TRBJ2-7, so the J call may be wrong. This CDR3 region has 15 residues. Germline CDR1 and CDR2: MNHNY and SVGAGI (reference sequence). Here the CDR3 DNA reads TGTGCCAGCAGTTACTCCCTAGCGGGAGGCTACGAGCAGTACTTC. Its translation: CASSYSLAGGYEQYF.

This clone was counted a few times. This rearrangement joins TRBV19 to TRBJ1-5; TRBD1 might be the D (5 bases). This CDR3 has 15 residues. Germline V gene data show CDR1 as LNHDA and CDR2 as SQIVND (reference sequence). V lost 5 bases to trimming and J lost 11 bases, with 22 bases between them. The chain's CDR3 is CASSPGRQPTMTQHF. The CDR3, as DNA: TGTGCCAGTAGTCCCGGGAGACAGCCCACTATGACCCAGCATTTT.

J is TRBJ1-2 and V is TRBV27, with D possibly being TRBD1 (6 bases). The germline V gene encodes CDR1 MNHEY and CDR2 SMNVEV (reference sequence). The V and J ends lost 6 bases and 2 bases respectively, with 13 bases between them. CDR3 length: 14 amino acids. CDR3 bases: TGTGCCAGCAGCACAGGGATACGAAACTATGGCTACACCTTC. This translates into CASSTGIRNYGYTF.

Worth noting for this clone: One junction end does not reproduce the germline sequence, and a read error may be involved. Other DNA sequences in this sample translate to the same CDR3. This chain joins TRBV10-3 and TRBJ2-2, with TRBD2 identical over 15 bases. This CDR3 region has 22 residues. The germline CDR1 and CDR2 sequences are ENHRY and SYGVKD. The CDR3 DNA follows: TGCGCCATCAGTGAGTCCGCAGGGGAAGGGACTAGCGGGAGGCCCTACACCGGGGAGCTGTTTTTT. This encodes CAISESAGEGTSGRPYTGELFF.

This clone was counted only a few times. The CDR3 region has the DNA TGTGCCAGCAGCCGTATAGCTGGAAACACCATATATTTT. This translates into CASSRIAGNTIYF. This rearrangement joins TRBV7-2 to TRBJ1-3; no clear D. There are 13 residues in the CDR3. Trimming took off 5 bases at V and 2 bases at J, with 7 bases between the two ends. The germline gives CDR1 SGHTA, CDR2 FQGNSA.

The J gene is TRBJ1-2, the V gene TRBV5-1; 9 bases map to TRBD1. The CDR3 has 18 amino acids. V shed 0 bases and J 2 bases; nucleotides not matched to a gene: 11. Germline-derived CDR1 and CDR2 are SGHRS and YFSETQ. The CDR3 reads CASSLATPGQGSNYGYTF. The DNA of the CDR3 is TGCGCCAGCAGCTTGGCTACCCCGGGACAGGGAAGCAACTATGGCTACACCTTC. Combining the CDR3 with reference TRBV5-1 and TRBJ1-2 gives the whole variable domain KAGVTQTPRYLIKTRGQQVTLSCSPISGHRSVSWYQQTPGQGLQFLFEYFSETQRNKGNFPGRFSGRQFSNSRSEMNVSTLELGDSALYLCASSLATPGQGSNYGYTFGSGTRLTVV.

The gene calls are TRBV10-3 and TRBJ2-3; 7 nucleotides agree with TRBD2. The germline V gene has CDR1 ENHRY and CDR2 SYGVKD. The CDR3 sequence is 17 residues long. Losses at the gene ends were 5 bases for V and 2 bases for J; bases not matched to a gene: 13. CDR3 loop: CAISKWEGRTFTDTQYF. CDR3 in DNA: TGTGCCATCAGTAAGTGGGAGGGGAGGACCTTCACAGATACGCAGTATTTT.

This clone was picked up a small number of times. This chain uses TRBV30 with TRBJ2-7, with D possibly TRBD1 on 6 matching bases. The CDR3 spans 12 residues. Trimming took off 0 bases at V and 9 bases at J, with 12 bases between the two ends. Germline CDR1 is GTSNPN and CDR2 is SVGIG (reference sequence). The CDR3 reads CAWSVQGGVQYF. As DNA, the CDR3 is TGTGCCTGGAGTGTACAAGGGGGTGTGCAGTACTTC.

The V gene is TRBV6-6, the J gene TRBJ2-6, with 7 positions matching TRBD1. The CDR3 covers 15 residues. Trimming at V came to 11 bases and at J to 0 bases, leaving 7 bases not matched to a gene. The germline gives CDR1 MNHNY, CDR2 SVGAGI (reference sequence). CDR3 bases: TGTGCCTGTGAGCCAGGGGGCTCTGGGGCCAACGTCCTGACTTTC. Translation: CACEPGGSGANVLTF.

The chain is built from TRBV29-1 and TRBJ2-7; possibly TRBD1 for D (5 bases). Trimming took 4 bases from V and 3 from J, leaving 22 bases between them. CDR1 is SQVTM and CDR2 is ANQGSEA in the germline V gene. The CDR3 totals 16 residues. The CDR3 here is CSVVAQGTVVYYEQYF. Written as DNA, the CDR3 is TGCAGCGTTGTAGCCCAGGGAACAGTGGTATACTACGAGCAGTACTTC.